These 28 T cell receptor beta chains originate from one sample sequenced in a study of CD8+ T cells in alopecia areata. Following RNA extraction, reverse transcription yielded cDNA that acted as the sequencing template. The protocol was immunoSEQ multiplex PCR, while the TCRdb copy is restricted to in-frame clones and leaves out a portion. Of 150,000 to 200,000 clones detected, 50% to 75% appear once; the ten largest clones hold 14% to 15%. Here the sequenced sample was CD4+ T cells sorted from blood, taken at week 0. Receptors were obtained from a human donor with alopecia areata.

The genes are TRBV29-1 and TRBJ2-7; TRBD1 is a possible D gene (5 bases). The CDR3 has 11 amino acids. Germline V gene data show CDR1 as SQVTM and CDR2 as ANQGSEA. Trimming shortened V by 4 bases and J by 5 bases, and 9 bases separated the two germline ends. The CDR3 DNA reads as TGCAGCGTTGTTTGGGGCCACGAGCAGTACTTC. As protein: CSVVWGHEQYF.

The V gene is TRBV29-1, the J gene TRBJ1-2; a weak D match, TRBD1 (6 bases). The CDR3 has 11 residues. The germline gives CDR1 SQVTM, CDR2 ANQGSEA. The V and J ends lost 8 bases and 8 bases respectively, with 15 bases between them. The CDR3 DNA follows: TGCAGCATAGGGGGGCTAGAGGGCTACACCTTC. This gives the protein CSIGGLEGYTF.

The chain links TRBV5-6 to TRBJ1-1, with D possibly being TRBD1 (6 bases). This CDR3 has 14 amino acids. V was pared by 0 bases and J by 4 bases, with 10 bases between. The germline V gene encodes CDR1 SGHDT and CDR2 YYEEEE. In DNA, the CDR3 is TGTGCCAGCAGCTTGGACGGGGGCCGCACTGAAGCTTTCTTT. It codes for CASSLDGGRTEAFF. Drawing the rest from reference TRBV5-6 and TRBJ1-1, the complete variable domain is DAGVTQSPTHLIKTRGQQVTLRCSPKSGHDTVSWYQQALGQGPQFIFQYYEEEERQRGNFPDRFSGHQFPNYSSELNVNALLLGDSALYLCASSLDGGRTEAFFGQGTRLTVV.

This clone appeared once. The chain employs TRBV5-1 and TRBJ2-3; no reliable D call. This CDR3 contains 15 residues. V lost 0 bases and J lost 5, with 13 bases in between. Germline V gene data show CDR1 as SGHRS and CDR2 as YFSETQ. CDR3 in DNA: TGCGCCAGCAGCTTGGGTTCCGTTGTGGGAGATACGCAGTATTTT. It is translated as CASSLGSVVGDTQYF.

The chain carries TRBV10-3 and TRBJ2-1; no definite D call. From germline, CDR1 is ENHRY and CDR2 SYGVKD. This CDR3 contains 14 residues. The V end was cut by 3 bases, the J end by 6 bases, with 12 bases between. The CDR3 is CAISDTVDTNEQFF. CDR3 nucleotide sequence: TGTGCCATCAGTGACACAGTCGACACCAATGAGCAGTTCTTC.

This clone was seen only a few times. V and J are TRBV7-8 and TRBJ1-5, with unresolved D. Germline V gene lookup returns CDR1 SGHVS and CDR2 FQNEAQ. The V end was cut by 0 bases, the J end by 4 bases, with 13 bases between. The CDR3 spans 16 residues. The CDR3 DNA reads TGTGCCAGCAGCTTAGCGCGGCAGGCCCGAAATCAGCCCCAGCATTTT. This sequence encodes CASSLARQARNQPQHF.

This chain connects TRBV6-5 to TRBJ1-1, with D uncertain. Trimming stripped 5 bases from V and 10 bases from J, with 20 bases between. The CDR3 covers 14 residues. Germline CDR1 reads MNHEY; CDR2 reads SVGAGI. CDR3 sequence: CASSLNGPPAVAFF. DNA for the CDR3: TGTGCCAGCAGTCTTAACGGGCCCCCGGCAGTAGCTTTCTTT.

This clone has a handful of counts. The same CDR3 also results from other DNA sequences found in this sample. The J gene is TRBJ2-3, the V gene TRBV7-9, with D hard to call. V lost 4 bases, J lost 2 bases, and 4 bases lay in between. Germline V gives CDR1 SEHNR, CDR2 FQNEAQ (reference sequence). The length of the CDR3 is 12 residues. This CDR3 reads CASSSSTDTQYF. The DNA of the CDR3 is TGTGCCAGCAGCTCCTCCACAGATACGCAGTATTTT.

The CDR3 loop reads CASSSLGALHF. The CDR3 DNA reads as TGTGCCAGCAGTTCCCTAGGGGCCCTCCACTTT. V and J are TRBV27 and TRBJ1-6; perhaps TRBD1 as D (5 bases). Trimming left V 4 bases short and J 14 bases short, with 9 bases between. The CDR3 has 11 amino acids. The germline V gene encodes CDR1 MNHEY and CDR2 SMNVEV (reference sequence).

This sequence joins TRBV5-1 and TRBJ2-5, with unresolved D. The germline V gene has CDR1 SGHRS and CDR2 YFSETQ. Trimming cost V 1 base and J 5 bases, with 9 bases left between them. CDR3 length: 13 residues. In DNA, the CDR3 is TGCGCCAGCAGCTTGACAAGTTGGGAGACCCAGTACTTC. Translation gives CASSLTSWETQYF.

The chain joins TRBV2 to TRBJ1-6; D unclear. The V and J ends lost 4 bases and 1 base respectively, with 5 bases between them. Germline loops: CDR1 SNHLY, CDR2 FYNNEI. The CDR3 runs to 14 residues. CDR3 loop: CASSGSSYNSPLHF. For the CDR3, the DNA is TGTGCCAGCAGTGGGAGTTCCTATAATTCACCCCTCCACTTT.

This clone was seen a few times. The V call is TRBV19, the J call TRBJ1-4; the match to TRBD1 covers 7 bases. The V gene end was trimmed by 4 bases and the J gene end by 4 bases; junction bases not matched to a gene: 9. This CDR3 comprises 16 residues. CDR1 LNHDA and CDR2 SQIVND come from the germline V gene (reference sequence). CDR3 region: CASSTGQRRFNEKLFF. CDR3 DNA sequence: TGTGCCAGTAGTACGGGACAGCGCCGCTTTAATGAAAAACTGTTTTTT.

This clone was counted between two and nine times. CDR3: CASSLVGTTYEQYF. The CDR3 DNA sequence: TGCGCCAGCAGCTTGGTCGGCACTACCTACGAGCAGTACTTC. This chain connects TRBV5-1 to TRBJ2-7; D call uncertain. This CDR3 contains 14 residues. Germline CDR1 reads SGHRS; CDR2 reads YFSETQ. The V end was cut by 0 bases, the J end by 2 bases, with 9 bases between.

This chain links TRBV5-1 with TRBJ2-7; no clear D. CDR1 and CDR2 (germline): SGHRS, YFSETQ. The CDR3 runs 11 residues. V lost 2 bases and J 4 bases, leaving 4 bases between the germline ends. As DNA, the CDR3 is TGCGCCAGCAGCTTCCCGTACGAGCAGTACTTC. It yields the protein CASSFPYEQYF.

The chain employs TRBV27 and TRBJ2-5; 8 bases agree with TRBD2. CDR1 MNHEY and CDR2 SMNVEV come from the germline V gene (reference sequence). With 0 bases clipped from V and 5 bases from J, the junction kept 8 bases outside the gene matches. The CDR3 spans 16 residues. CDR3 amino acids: CASSLSVAGGQETQYF. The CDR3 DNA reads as TGTGCCAGCAGTTTATCTGTGGCGGGGGGCCAGGAGACCCAGTACTTC.

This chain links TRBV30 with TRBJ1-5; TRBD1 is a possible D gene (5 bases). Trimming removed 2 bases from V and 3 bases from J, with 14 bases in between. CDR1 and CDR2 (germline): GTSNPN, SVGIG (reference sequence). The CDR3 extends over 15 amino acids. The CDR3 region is CAWSPIDSLNQPQHF. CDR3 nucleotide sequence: TGTGCCTGGAGTCCGATCGACAGCCTCAATCAGCCCCAGCATTTT. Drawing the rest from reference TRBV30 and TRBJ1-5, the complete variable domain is SQTIHQWPATLVQPVGSPLSLECTVEGTSNPNLYWYRQAAGRGLQLLFYSVGIGQISSEVPQNLSASRPQDRQFILSSKKLLLSDSGFYLCAWSPIDSLNQPQHFGDGTRLSIL.

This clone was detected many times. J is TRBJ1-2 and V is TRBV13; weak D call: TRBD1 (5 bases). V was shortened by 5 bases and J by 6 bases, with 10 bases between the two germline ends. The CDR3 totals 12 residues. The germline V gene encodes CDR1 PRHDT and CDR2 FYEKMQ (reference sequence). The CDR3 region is CASSRTPNGYTF. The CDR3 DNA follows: TGTGCCAGCAGCCGGACACCTAATGGCTACACCTTC.

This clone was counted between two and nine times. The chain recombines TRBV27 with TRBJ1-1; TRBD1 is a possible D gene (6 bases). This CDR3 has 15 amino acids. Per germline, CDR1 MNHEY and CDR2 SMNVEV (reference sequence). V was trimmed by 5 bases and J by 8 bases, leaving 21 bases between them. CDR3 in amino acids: CASSPSQGGAQEAFF. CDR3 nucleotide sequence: TGTGCCAGCAGTCCCTCACAGGGAGGGGCCCAAGAAGCTTTCTTT.

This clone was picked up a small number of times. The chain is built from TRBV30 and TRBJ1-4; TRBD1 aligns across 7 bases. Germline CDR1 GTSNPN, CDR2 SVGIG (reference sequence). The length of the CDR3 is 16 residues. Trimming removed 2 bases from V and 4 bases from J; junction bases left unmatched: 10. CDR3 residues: CAWSPSRTGVNEKLFF. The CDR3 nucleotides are TGTGCCTGGAGTCCTTCTAGGACAGGAGTTAATGAAAAACTGTTTTTT.

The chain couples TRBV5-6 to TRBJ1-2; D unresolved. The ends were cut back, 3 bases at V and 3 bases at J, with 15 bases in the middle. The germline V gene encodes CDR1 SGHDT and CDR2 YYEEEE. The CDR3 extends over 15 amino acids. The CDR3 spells CASSSGLTGDYGYTF. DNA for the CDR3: TGTGCCAGCAGCTCCGGATTGACCGGGGACTATGGCTACACCTTC.

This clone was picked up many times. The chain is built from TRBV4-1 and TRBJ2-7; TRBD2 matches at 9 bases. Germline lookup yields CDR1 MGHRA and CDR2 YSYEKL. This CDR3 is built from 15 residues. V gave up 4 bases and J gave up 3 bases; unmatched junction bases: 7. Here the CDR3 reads CASSRQLAGGYEQYF. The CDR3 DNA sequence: TGCGCCAGCAGCCGCCAACTAGCGGGTGGCTACGAGCAGTACTTC.

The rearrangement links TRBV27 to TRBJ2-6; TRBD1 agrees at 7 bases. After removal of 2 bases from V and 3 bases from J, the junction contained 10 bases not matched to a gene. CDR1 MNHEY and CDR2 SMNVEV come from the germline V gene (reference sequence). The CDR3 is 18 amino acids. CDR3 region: CASSLGDRALGGANVLTF. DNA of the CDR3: TGTGCCAGCAGTTTAGGTGACAGGGCTCTCGGTGGGGCCAACGTCCTGACTTTC.

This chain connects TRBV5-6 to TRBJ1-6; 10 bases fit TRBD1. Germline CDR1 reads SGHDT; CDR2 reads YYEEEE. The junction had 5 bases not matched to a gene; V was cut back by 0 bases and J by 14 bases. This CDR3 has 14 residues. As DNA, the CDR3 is TGTGCCAGCAGCTTGGGAGACAGGGGGCTAACCCTCCACTTT. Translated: CASSLGDRGLTLHF.

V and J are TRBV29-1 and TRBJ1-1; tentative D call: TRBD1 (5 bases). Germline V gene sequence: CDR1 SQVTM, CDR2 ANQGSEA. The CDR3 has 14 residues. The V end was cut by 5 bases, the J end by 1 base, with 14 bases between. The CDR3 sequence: CSVNDMGGNTEAFF. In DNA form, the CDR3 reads TGCAGCGTTAATGACATGGGGGGGAACACTGAAGCTTTCTTT.

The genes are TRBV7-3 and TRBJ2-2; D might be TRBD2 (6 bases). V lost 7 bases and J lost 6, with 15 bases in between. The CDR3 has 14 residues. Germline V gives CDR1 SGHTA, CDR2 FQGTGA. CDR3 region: CASTESPGAGELFF. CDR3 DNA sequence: TGTGCCAGCACCGAATCACCGGGGGCCGGGGAGCTGTTTTTT.

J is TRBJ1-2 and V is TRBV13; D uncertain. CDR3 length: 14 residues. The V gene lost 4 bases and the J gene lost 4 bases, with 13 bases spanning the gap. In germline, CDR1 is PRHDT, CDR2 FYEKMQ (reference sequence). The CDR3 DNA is TGTGCCAGCAGCTCGGCGGTTAGTGGCTATGGCTACACCTTC. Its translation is CASSSAVSGYGYTF. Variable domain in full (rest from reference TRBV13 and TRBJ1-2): AAGVIQSPRHLIKEKRETATLKCYPIPRHDTVYWYQQGPGQDPQFLISFYEKMQSDKGSIPDRFSAQQFSDYHSELNMSSLELGDSALYFCASSSAVSGYGYTFGSGTRLTVV.

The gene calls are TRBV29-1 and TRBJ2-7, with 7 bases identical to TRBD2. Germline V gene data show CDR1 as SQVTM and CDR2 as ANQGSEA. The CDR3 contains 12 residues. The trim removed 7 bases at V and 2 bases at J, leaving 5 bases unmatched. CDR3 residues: CSAREGTYEQYF. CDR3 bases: TGCAGCGCTAGGGAGGGGACCTACGAGCAGTACTTC.

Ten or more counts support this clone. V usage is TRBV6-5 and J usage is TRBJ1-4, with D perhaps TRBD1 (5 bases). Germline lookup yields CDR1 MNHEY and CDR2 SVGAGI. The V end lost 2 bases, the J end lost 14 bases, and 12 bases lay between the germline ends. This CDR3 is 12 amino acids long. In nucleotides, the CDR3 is TGTGCCAGCAGTTACAGGGGAGGTGACCTGTTTTTT. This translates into CASSYRGGDLFF.